This TCR beta chain comes out of a study of blood T cell repertoires in COVID-19. On the study more broadly: T cells, B-cell-depleted T cells, or PBMCs supplied cDNA or gDNA.

This table comes from immunoSEQ multiplex PCR, and its TCRdb copy is limited to in-frame clones, with some not included. The top ten hold about 1.2% of the sample, which has 160,000 or so clones, about 90% seen once. Germline V CDR1 and CDR2: SNHLY, FYNNEI. CDR3 length equals 12 residues. With 6 bases removed from V and 0 bases from J, the gap between germline ends came to 4 bases. Clinical history reported by participants formed the basis on which cohorts were assigned. The source is a human donor with acute COVID-19. The donor label of this sample is uncertain. V usage is TRBV2 and J usage is TRBJ2-3, with unresolved D. The sequencing sample was made of PBMCs or T cells enriched from blood (not recorded which). CDR3 DNA sequence: TGTGCCAGCAGCTATAGCACAGATACGCAGTATTTT. Translation gives CASSYSTDTQYF.